This passage covers 25 T cell receptor beta chains from one sample sequenced in a study of T cell changes during pregnancy in multiple sclerosis. TCRdb keeps only in-frame clones here, not all; method: immunoSEQ multiplex PCR. The table includes 35,000 to 40,000 clones, around 90% detected once. Sequencing was performed on CD4+ T cells from peripheral blood mononuclear cells, taken after pregnancy. All receptors derive from a female donor in good health, enrolled as a control in a pregnancy study.

The rearrangement links TRBV9 to TRBJ1-1, with D tentatively TRBD1 (5 bases). V was trimmed by 0 bases and J by 5 bases, leaving 14 bases between them. This CDR3 is built from 15 residues. Germline V gene data show CDR1 as SGDLS and CDR2 as YYNGEE. CDR3 DNA: TGTGCCAGCAGCGTAGCACCTCAGGGTCCGACTGAAGCTTTCTTT. Its translation: CASSVAPQGPTEAFF.

This chain connects TRBV28 to TRBJ1-4; D is undetermined. V dropped 2 bases and J dropped 7 bases, with 11 bases sitting between them. The CDR3 extends over 14 amino acids. Germline V gene lookup returns CDR1 MDHEN and CDR2 SYDVKM. CDR3 sequence (DNA): TGTGCCAGCAGTTTAACCGAGGGAGGTGAAAAACTGTTTTTT. It translates to CASSLTEGGEKLFF.

The V gene is TRBV7-3, the J gene TRBJ2-7, with D uncertain. Germline V CDR1 and CDR2: SGHTA, FQGTGA. This CDR3 comprises 15 residues. V was shortened by 3 bases and J by 2 bases, with 14 bases between the two germline ends. This CDR3 is CASSFGGGSPYEQYF. CDR3 coding DNA: TGTGCCAGCAGCTTCGGTGGCGGATCGCCCTACGAGCAGTACTTC.

The chain couples TRBV19 to TRBJ2-2, with 8 bases fitting TRBD2. The CDR3 is made up of 14 amino acids. The trim removed 4 bases at V and 6 bases at J, leaving 4 bases unmatched. Germline V gene lookup returns CDR1 LNHDA and CDR2 SQIVND (reference sequence). The CDR3 bases are TGTGCCAGTAGTACCGGGACTAGTTCCGGGGAGCTGTTTTTT. It codes for CASSTGTSSGELFF.

The V gene is TRBV11-3, the J gene TRBJ2-3; a weak D match, TRBD2 (6 bases). The germline V gene has CDR1 SGHNT and CDR2 YENEEA. Trimming took 0 bases from V and 8 from J, leaving 12 bases between them. The CDR3 runs to 14 residues. The CDR3 DNA is TGTGCCAGCAGCTTAGACCCGGGAGTCGGTACGCAGTATTTT. This translates into CASSLDPGVGTQYF. The entire variable domain, with the rest obtained from reference TRBV11-3 and TRBJ2-3, is as follows: EAGVVQSPRYKIIEKKQPVAFWCNPISGHNTLYWYLQNLGQGPELLIRYENEEAVDDSQLPKDRFSAERLKGVDSTLKIQPAELGDSAVYLCASSLDPGVGTQYFGPGTRLTVL.

The chain links TRBV7-9 to TRBJ1-5; 7 nucleotides align to TRBD1. From germline, CDR1 is SEHNR and CDR2 FQNEAQ (reference sequence). CDR3 length: 13 residues. Trimming took 6 bases from V and 5 from J; bases not matched to a gene: 4. The CDR3: CASSRQGHQPQHF. CDR3 DNA sequence: TGTGCCAGCAGTCGACAGGGACATCAGCCCCAGCATTTT.

The chain carries TRBV7-8 and TRBJ2-7; 12 bases line up with TRBD2. The CDR3 sequence is 16 residues long. V trimming: 5 bases; J trimming: 1 base; junction bases outside the gene matches: 6. Germline CDR1 reads SGHVS; CDR2 reads FQNEAQ. The DNA for the CDR3 is TGTGCCAGCAGCAGGACTAGCGGGGCCCCTTCCTACGAGCAGTACTTC. It encodes CASSRTSGAPSYEQYF.

The chain employs TRBV7-3 and TRBJ2-1; 9 nucleotides line up with TRBD2. CDR3 length equals 16 residues. With 5 bases clipped from V and 4 bases from J, the junction kept 9 bases outside the gene matches. Germline CDR1 SGHTA, CDR2 FQGTGA. The CDR3, as DNA: TGTGCCAGCAGCATCCTTAGCGGGGGCCCTTACAATGAGCAGTTCTTC. This codes for CASSILSGGPYNEQFF.

This clone was seen just once. The genes are TRBV11-2 and TRBJ2-5, with 13 bases fitting TRBD2. The V gene's germline CDR1 is SGHAT and CDR2 FQNNGV. The CDR3 consists of 18 residues. Losses at the gene ends were 5 bases for V and 4 bases for J; bases not matched to a gene: 13. The CDR3 nucleotides read TGTGCCAGCAGCCGCGGGACTAGCGGGACCAAGGGTCGAGAGACCCAGTACTTC. This codes for CASSRGTSGTKGRETQYF.

The chain employs TRBV5-4 and TRBJ2-5, with a tentative D call TRBD2 (7 bases). V lost 2 bases and J lost 5, with 16 bases in between. Germline V gene lookup returns CDR1 SGHNT and CDR2 YYREEE (reference sequence). The CDR3 runs 15 residues. The CDR3 nucleotides read TGTGCCAGCAGCTTCCGGGGAGGGGGGTTGGAGACCCAGTACTTC. Its translation: CASSFRGGGLETQYF.

This chain links TRBV5-1 with TRBJ2-5, with a possible D match to TRBD2 (6 bases). CDR3 length: 15 residues. Germline-derived CDR1 and CDR2 are SGHRS and YFSETQ. V lost 0 bases and J lost 2, with 11 bases in between. The CDR3 is CASSLEGGDQETQYF. DNA for the CDR3: TGCGCCAGCAGCTTGGAGGGAGGAGATCAAGAGACCCAGTACTTC.

The gene calls are TRBV10-3 and TRBJ1-5, with unresolved D. The V end was cut by 3 bases, the J end by 3 bases, with 9 bases between. CDR3 length: 14 residues. The V gene's germline CDR1 is ENHRY and CDR2 SYGVKD. The CDR3, as DNA: TGTGCCATCAGTGATCGAGGCTCCAATCAGCCCCAGCATTTT. Translation: CAISDRGSNQPQHF.

The chain employs TRBV7-2 and TRBJ2-7; a possible D gene is TRBD2 (5 bases). Trimming stripped 5 bases from V and 2 bases from J, with 16 bases between. The CDR3 contains 15 residues. Germline loops: CDR1 SGHTA, CDR2 FQGNSA. This CDR3 reads CASSPDSRGTYEQYF. The CDR3 DNA reads TGTGCCAGCAGCCCGGACTCGCGCGGAACCTACGAGCAGTACTTC.

V is TRBV9 and J is TRBJ2-1, with no clear D. Deletions cut 6 bases from V and 7 bases from J, with 20 bases between. Germline V gene data show CDR1 as SGDLS and CDR2 as YYNGEE. This CDR3 is 15 amino acids long. The CDR3 DNA sequence: TGTGCCAGCACCTTCGACACGGCTTTAGGAAATGAGCAGTTCTTC. It translates to CASTFDTALGNEQFF.

This clone was recorded only once. The rearrangement uses TRBV4-1 and TRBJ2-7, with D possibly matching TRBD2 (5 bases). V was cut by 1 base and J by 7 bases, with 20 bases left in between. The CDR3 loop spans 16 amino acids. The germline V gene has CDR1 MGHRA and CDR2 YSYEKL. The chain's CDR3 is CASSQGALRVRGEQYF. In DNA form, the CDR3 reads TGCGCCAGCAGCCAAGGGGCCTTGAGGGTTCGGGGTGAGCAGTACTTC.

This clone was found once. V is TRBV6-5 and J is TRBJ2-2; maybe TRBD2 (7 bases). Germline V gene sequence: CDR1 MNHEY, CDR2 SVGAGI. Deletions cut 0 bases from V and 4 bases from J, with 9 bases between. The CDR3 runs 15 residues. The CDR3 loop reads CASSYSGGATGELFF. The CDR3 DNA reads TGTGCCAGCAGTTACTCTGGGGGGGCCACCGGGGAGCTGTTTTTT.

This clone was seen only once. This chain links TRBV5-6 with TRBJ2-3; D is undetermined. V lost 1 base, J lost 0 bases, and 6 bases lay in between. From germline, CDR1 is SGHDT and CDR2 YYEEEE. This CDR3 comprises 14 residues. CDR3 nucleotide sequence: TGTGCCAGCAGCTTGCTCCCTAGCACAGATACGCAGTATTTT. Translated, it gives CASSLLPSTDTQYF.

The chain recombines TRBV4-1 with TRBJ1-2; the D is unclear. The CDR3 spans 15 residues. V gave up 0 bases and J gave up 4 bases, with 12 bases separating them. Germline values: CDR1 MGHRA, CDR2 YSYEKL. The CDR3 protein is CASSQDAGRRYGYTF. CDR3 nucleotides: TGCGCCAGCAGCCAAGATGCAGGCCGGCGCTATGGCTACACCTTC.

This chain links TRBV25-1 with TRBJ2-2, with D maybe TRBD2 (5 bases). The CDR3 covers 17 residues. Germline loops: CDR1 MGHDK, CDR2 SYGVNS. Trimming pared 3 bases from V and 3 bases from J, leaving 17 bases between. The CDR3 coding sequence is TGTGCCAGCAGTGACCCCTTTAGAGGGATGGACACCGGGGAGCTGTTTTTT. Protein: CASSDPFRGMDTGELFF.

This chain links TRBV7-2 with TRBJ2-7, with 9 bases that match TRBD2. The CDR3 spans 15 residues. V dropped 5 bases and J dropped 3; count of bases not matched to a gene: 8. Per germline, CDR1 SGHTA and CDR2 FQGNSA. CDR3 coding DNA: TGTGCCAGCAGCCGTGCAGCGGGAGGCGACTACGAGCAGTACTTC. Residues: CASSRAAGGDYEQYF.

The chain couples TRBV14 to TRBJ2-7; no firm D call. Germline assignment: CDR1 SGHDN and CDR2 FVKESK. This CDR3 is built from 15 residues. Deletions cut 0 bases from V and 6 bases from J, with 15 bases between. CDR3 bases: TGTGCCAGCAGCCAAGAGGCCCGGTTCCAGGTCGAGCAGTACTTC. Its translation: CASSQEARFQVEQYF.

The chain has TRBV5-1 and TRBJ2-7; 12 nucleotides match TRBD1. Looked up from germline, CDR1 is SGHRS and CDR2 is YFSETQ. V lost 4 bases to trimming and J lost 4 bases; unmatched junction nucleotides: 9. The CDR3 sequence is 16 residues long. The CDR3 spells CASSQQPGQGAYEQYF. In nucleotides, the CDR3 is TGCGCCAGCAGCCAACAGCCGGGACAGGGGGCTTACGAGCAGTACTTC.

The rearrangement joins TRBV7-9 to TRBJ1-2, with D uncertain. Germline V gene lookup returns CDR1 SEHNR and CDR2 FQNEAQ (reference sequence). The CDR3 has 17 residues. V gave up 5 bases and J gave up 3 bases, with 22 bases separating them. CDR3 protein: CASSPYDGGLIYYGYTF. DNA of the CDR3: TGTGCCAGCAGCCCCTATGATGGAGGGCTAATATACTATGGCTACACCTTC.

The rearrangement links TRBV6-1 to TRBJ1-6; TRBD1 matches at 9 bases. After removal of 2 bases from V and 12 bases from J, the junction contained 8 bases not matched to a gene. CDR1 MNHNS and CDR2 SASEGT come from the germline V gene. This CDR3 region has 15 residues. The CDR3 spells CASSETGTGTRPLHF. In DNA form, the CDR3 reads TGTGCCAGCAGTGAAACCGGGACAGGGACTAGACCCCTCCACTTT.

The chain carries TRBV2 and TRBJ2-7; a weak D match, TRBD1 (6 bases). The germline gives CDR1 SNHLY, CDR2 FYNNEI. This CDR3 region has 15 residues. Trimming cost V 6 bases and J 2 bases, with 17 bases left between them. The CDR3 here is CASSYEQGPTYEQYF. The CDR3 DNA is TGTGCCAGCAGCTACGAACAGGGCCCTACCTACGAGCAGTACTTC.